The source of this T cell receptor (beta chain) is a study of blood T cells in healthy people across ages. This clonotype showed up just a few times. The antigen is undetermined. The authors ran a second PCR of 7 to 11 cycles using a sample-barcoded 5' primer and a J-beta primer mix. TCRdb itself ran the 5' RACE reads through MiXCR, one entry per CDR3 protein. The sample shows around 870,000 distinct CDR3 sequences, about 28% of them seen only once. Study-wide findings and caveats: Using unsorted PBMCs precluded a conclusive naive versus antigen-experienced comparison. Per million T cells, TCR beta diversity dropped roughly linearly as age increased.

The study isolated at least 6.5 million PBMCs from each sample. J was trimmed by 3 bases and V by 6 bases; bases with no gene match: 2. The CDR3 contains 13 residues. The germline CDR1 and CDR2 sequences are ENHRY and SYGVKD. The V gene is TRBV10-3, the J gene TRBJ2-3, with 8 nucleotides matching TRBD1. The sample was blood. This clonotype originated in an elderly woman in good health. CDR3 in amino acids: CAIRTGATDTQYF. The CDR3 DNA reads TGTGCCATCAGGACAGGGGCTACAGATACGCAGTATTTT.